These T cell receptor beta chains were read from a single sample in a study of blood T cell repertoires in COVID-19. TCRdb keeps only in-frame clones here, not all; method: immunoSEQ multiplex PCR. The sample lists about 130,000 clones, 70% to 90% seen once, with less than 2.5% in the top ten. The sample consisted of PBMCs or T cells enriched from blood (not recorded which). The receptors here all came from a woman aged 45-59 years who had recovered from COVID-19. Each CDR3 is given with its conserved first and last residue. D genes are given only for firm matches. Clone size, where shown, is once, few, many, or a class for clones that have expanded.

>TRBJ1-5|NA|NA|TRBV28
TGTGCCAGCAGTCCTCGGGGGTTCCAGGGCAATCAGCCCCAGCATTTT
CASSPRGFQGNQPQHF
>TRBJ2-3|NA|NA|TRBV5-1
TGCGCCAGCAGCGGCCTGGGGGCCACAGATACGCAGTATTTT
CASSGLGATDTQYF
>TRBJ2-1|TRBD1|NA|TRBV23-1
TGCGCCAGCCCGGACAGGGGTTCCGACAATGAGCAGTTCTTC
CASPDRGSDNEQFF
>TRBJ2-5|NA|NA|TRBV10-2
TGCGCCAGCAGTGAGGGGGCGATCCTGAAGACCCAGTACTTC
CASSEGAILKTQYF
>TRBJ2-2|NA|few|TRBV2
TGTGCCAGCAGGGCGGAATTGACCGGGGAGCTGTTTTTT
CASRAELTGELFF
>TRBJ1-5|TRBD1|NA|TRBV13
TGTGCCAGCAGCTCCAGTCGCGACAGGGCGGGTCAGCCCCAGCATTTT
CASSSSRDRAGQPQHF
>TRBJ1-4|NA|NA|TRBV19
TGTGCCAGTAGTTTCCAGATAAATGAAAAACTGTTTTTT
CASSFQINEKLFF
>TRBJ1-5|TRBD1|NA|TRBV6-5
TGTGCCAGCAGCCCCATAACAGGGGTGGGACAGCCCCAGCATTTT
CASSPITGVGQPQHF
>TRBJ2-7|NA|NA|TRBV6-6
TGTGCCAGCAGTTACTCGACTAATTCCTACGAGCAGTACTTC
CASSYSTNSYEQYF
>TRBJ1-1|NA|NA|TRBV2
TGTGCCAGCTTTGGGGGGGCGATGAACACTGAAGCTTTCTTT
CASFGGAMNTEAFF
>TRBJ1-5|NA|few|TRBV18
TGTGCCAGCTCACCGGGGAGGGGTTTCCAGCCCCAGCATTTT
CASSPGRGFQPQHF
>TRBJ2-2|TRBD1|NA|TRBV2
TGTGCCAGCAGAGGGACAGGGGGCGCAAACACCGGGGAGCTGTTTTTT
CASRGTGGANTGELFF
>TRBJ1-2|TRBD1|NA|TRBV19
TGTGCCAGTAGTATGTATTCCGGGACAGGCTATGGCTACACCTTC
CASSMYSGTGYGYTF
>TRBJ1-1|NA|NA|TRBV30
TGTGCCTGGAGTTCGGGGGTGAACACTGAAGCTTTCTTT
CAWSSGVNTEAFF
>TRBJ2-7|NA|NA|TRBV2
TGTGCCAGCAGTCGTACAGGGACGTACGAGCAGTACTTC
CASSRTGTYEQYF
>TRBJ1-3|NA|NA|TRBV5-4
TGTGCCAGCAGCTTGGATCGGCAGGTTCGGAACACCATATATTTT
CASSLDRQVRNTIYF
>TRBJ2-2|NA|NA|TRBV5-1
TGCGCCAGCAGCTTGGGGCGGGTAGGCGCCGGGGAGCTGTTTTTT
CASSLGRVGAGELFF
>TRBJ2-1|NA|few|TRBV9
TGTGCCAGCAGCGTAGTCAGCGGTGGGCATGAGCAGTTCTTC
CASSVVSGGHEQFF
>TRBJ2-1|TRBD2|NA|TRBV4-1
TGCGCCAGCAGCCAAGATTGGACTAGCGGGGGTGAGCAGTTCTTC
CASSQDWTSGGEQFF
>TRBJ1-2|NA|NA|TRBV10-1
TGCGCCAGCAGTGAGTCGGGGGGTACTGGCTACACCTTC
CASSESGGTGYTF
>TRBJ2-1|NA|NA|TRBV5-1
TGCGCCAGCAGCAGTACCAACCCGAGCTCCTACAATGAGCAGTTCTTC
CASSSTNPSSYNEQFF
>TRBJ2-1|TRBD1|NA|TRBV18
TGTGCCAGCTCCCAGGGGGCGCAGAGAATTTCTCTGCTCCTTCAAGGAAATGAGCAGTTCTTC
CASSQGAQRISLLLQGNEQFF
>TRBJ1-2|TRBD1|NA|TRBV6-5
TGTGCCAGCAGACCGGGACAGGGCTATGGCTACACCTTC
CASRPGQGYGYTF
>TRBJ2-1|TRBD2|NA|TRBV19
TGTGCCAGTAGACGAAGTCGCGGAGCGGGGGGCCCCGCTGAGCAGTTCTTC
CASRRSRGAGGPAEQFF
>TRBJ2-1|NA|NA|TRBV20-1
TGCAGTGCTAGTTCTCACAGCTACAATGAGCAGTTCTTC
CSASSHSYNEQFF
>TRBJ2-6|TRBD1|once|TRBV5-1
TGCGCCAGCAGCTCCCTGACAGGGTTCCTCTCTGGGGCCAACGTCCTGACTTTC
CASSSLTGFLSGANVLTF
>TRBJ1-1|TRBD1|few|TRBV6-5
TGTGCCAGCAGTTTCCGGGACAGGGTGACTGAAGCTTTCTTT
CASSFRDRVTEAFF
>TRBJ1-1|TRBD1|NA|TRBV25-1
TGTGCCAGCAGTGGTTTAAGGGGGCAAAGGTCGACTGAAGCTTTCTTT
CASSGLRGQRSTEAFF
>TRBJ1-6|TRBD1|once|TRBV15
TGTGCCACCAGCAGAGGACAGGGGGCTTTTAATTCACCCCTCCACTTT
CATSRGQGAFNSPLHF
>TRBJ1-5|TRBD1|NA|TRBV27
TGTGCCAGCAGTACGGGACAGGGGATTCAGCCCCAGCATTTT
CASSTGQGIQPQHF
>TRBJ2-1|NA|few|TRBV29-1
TGCAGCGCCGCTCCCGAGGTTAATGAGCAGTTCTTC
CSAAPEVNEQFF
>TRBJ2-2|TRBD1|NA|TRBV7-9
TGTGCCAGCAAGCCAGGGGGCTGGGACACCGGGGAGCTGTTTTTT
CASKPGGWDTGELFF
>TRBJ2-7|NA|NA|TRBV18
TGTGCCAGCTCCCCCGGAGTGACAGGTTCCTACGAGCAGTACTTC
CASSPGVTGSYEQYF
>TRBJ1-1|NA|once|TRBV7-9
TGTGCCAGCAGCTTACTAGTGAACACTGAAGCTTTCTTT
CASSLLVNTEAFF
>TRBJ1-2|NA|NA|TRBV10-1
TGCGCCAGCAGCCCAGGGGTTAACTATGGCTACACCTTC
CASSPGVNYGYTF
>TRBJ1-1|NA|NA|TRBV12-2
TGTGCAAGTCGCTCCGTTGAAGATACAGGGGGTGTAGGGAACACTGAAGCTTTCTTT
CASRSVEDTGGVGNTEAFF
>TRBJ2-2|TRBD1|NA|TRBV18
TGTGCCAGCTCACCGACAGGGAGCCCCGGGGTTTCCGGGGAGCTGTTTTTT
CASSPTGSPGVSGELFF
>TRBJ2-1|TRBD2|NA|TRBV6-5
TGTGCCAGCAGTTACATGGTAGCGGGGGTTAATGAGCAGTTCTTC
CASSYMVAGVNEQFF
>TRBJ2-7|TRBD2|NA|TRBV4-2
TGTGCCAGCAGCCAAACTAGCGGGGGGAGTCGCGAGCAGTACTTC
CASSQTSGGSREQYF
>TRBJ2-5|NA|NA|TRBV6-1
TGTGCCAGCAGTGAAGCGCTTCTTGGGGGGACTGACCAAGAGACCCAGTACTTC
CASSEALLGGTDQETQYF
>TRBJ1-1|NA|NA|TRBV7-9
TGTGCCAGCAGCCAAGCGACAGGTTCGAACACTGAAGCTTTCTTT
CASSQATGSNTEAFF
>TRBJ2-7|NA|NA|TRBV7-6
TGTGCCAGCAGCTTAGGGCAGGGATCCTCCTACGAGCAGTACTTC
CASSLGQGSSYEQYF
>TRBJ1-5|NA|NA|TRBV27
TGTGCCAGCAGTTCGCAGATCAATCAGCCCCAGCATTTT
CASSSQINQPQHF
>TRBJ1-5|NA|once|TRBV4-1
TGCGCCAGCAGCCAATTGGACATGGGCTTTAGCAATCAGCCCCAGCATTTT
CASSQLDMGFSNQPQHF
>TRBJ1-2|TRBD1|NA|TRBV5-1
TGCGCCAGCAGCGTGAACCGGGACAGGTCCTATGGCTACACCTTC
CASSVNRDRSYGYTF
>TRBJ2-1|NA|NA|TRBV6-5
TGTGCCAGCAGTTATGGGGGGGCTTCGTACAATGAGCAGTTCTTC
CASSYGGASYNEQFF
>TRBJ2-7|NA|once|TRBV18
TGTGCCAGCTCAGCGTCCGGGGTCACGCTCAACGAGCAGTACTTC
CASSASGVTLNEQYF
>TRBJ1-5|NA|few|TRBV10-3
TGTGCCATCAGCCCGACAGGTTTCAATCAGCCCCAGCATTTT
CAISPTGFNQPQHF
>TRBJ2-1|NA|NA|TRBV2
TGTGCCAGCAGTGAAGCCAGGGGAAATGAGCAGTTCTTC
CASSEARGNEQFF
>TRBJ2-7|TRBD1|NA|TRBV27
TGTGCCAGCAGTTTAAGTCCGAGGCAGGGGGCGCGATCTGCGTACTTC
CASSLSPRQGARSAYF
>TRBJ1-2|NA|NA|TRBV3-1/TRBV3-2
TGTGCCAGCAGGGCACAGGGCGACTATGGCTACACCTTC
CASRAQGDYGYTF
>TRBJ2-1|TRBD2|once|TRBV15
TGTGCCACCAGCGAGCCGGGACTAGGATACAATGAGCAGTTCTTC
CATSEPGLGYNEQFF
>TRBJ2-5|TRBD1|NA|TRBV6-2/TRBV6-3
TGTGCCAGCAGTTACTCCCAGGGGGCATCGGCCACCCAGTACTTC
CASSYSQGASATQYF